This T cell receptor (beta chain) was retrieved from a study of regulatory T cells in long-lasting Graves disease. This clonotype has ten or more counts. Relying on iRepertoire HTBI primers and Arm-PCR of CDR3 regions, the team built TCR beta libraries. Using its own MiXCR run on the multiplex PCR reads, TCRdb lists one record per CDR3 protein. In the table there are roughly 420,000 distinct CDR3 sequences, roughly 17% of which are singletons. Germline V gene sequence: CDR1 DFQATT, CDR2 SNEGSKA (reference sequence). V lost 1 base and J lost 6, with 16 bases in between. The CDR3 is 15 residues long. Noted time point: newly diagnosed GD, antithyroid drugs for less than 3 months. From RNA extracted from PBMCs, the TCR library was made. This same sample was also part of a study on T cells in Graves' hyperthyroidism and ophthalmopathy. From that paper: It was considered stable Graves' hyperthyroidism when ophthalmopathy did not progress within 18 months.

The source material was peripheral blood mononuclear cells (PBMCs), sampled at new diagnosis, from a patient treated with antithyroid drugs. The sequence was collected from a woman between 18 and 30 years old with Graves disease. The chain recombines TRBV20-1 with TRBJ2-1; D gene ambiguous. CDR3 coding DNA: TGCAGTGCTAGAGTCCCGGTTTTCCCGTTCAATGAGCAGTTCTTC. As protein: CSARVPVFPFNEQFF.